Sequencing of this T cell receptor beta chain was carried out in a study of identifying expanded T cells in peripheral blood. This CDR3 comprises 13 residues. Trimming removed 1 base at V and 1 base at J, with 4 bases between. Germline CDR1 and CDR2: SEHNR and FQNEAQ (reference sequence). This table comes from immunoSEQ multiplex PCR, and its TCRdb copy is limited to in-frame clones, with some not included. Of approximately 100,000 clones in the sample, around 85% were seen once. About this clone: Distinct nucleotide sequences in the sample also encode this CDR3.

The TCR was taken from a person between 18 and 69 years old in good health. The sequenced sample was blood. The chain joins TRBV7-9 to TRBJ1-1; D not resolved. CDR3 loop: CASSLGQNTEAFF. CDR3 DNA sequence: TGTGCCAGCAGCTTAGGACAGAACACTGAAGCTTTCTTT.